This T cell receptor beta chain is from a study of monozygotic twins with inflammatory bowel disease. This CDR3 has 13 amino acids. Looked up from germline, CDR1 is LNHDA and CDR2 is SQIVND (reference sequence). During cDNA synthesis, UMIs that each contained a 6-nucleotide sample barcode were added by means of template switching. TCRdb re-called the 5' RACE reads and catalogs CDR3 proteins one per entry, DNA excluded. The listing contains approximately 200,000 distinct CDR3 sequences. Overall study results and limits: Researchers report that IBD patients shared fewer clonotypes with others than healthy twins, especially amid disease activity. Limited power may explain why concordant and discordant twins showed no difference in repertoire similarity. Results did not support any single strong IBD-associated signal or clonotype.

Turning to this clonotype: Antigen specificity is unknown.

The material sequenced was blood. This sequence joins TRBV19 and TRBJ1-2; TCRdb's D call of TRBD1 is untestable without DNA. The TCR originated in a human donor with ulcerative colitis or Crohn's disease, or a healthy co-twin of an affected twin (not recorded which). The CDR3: CASSGTDRDGYTF.